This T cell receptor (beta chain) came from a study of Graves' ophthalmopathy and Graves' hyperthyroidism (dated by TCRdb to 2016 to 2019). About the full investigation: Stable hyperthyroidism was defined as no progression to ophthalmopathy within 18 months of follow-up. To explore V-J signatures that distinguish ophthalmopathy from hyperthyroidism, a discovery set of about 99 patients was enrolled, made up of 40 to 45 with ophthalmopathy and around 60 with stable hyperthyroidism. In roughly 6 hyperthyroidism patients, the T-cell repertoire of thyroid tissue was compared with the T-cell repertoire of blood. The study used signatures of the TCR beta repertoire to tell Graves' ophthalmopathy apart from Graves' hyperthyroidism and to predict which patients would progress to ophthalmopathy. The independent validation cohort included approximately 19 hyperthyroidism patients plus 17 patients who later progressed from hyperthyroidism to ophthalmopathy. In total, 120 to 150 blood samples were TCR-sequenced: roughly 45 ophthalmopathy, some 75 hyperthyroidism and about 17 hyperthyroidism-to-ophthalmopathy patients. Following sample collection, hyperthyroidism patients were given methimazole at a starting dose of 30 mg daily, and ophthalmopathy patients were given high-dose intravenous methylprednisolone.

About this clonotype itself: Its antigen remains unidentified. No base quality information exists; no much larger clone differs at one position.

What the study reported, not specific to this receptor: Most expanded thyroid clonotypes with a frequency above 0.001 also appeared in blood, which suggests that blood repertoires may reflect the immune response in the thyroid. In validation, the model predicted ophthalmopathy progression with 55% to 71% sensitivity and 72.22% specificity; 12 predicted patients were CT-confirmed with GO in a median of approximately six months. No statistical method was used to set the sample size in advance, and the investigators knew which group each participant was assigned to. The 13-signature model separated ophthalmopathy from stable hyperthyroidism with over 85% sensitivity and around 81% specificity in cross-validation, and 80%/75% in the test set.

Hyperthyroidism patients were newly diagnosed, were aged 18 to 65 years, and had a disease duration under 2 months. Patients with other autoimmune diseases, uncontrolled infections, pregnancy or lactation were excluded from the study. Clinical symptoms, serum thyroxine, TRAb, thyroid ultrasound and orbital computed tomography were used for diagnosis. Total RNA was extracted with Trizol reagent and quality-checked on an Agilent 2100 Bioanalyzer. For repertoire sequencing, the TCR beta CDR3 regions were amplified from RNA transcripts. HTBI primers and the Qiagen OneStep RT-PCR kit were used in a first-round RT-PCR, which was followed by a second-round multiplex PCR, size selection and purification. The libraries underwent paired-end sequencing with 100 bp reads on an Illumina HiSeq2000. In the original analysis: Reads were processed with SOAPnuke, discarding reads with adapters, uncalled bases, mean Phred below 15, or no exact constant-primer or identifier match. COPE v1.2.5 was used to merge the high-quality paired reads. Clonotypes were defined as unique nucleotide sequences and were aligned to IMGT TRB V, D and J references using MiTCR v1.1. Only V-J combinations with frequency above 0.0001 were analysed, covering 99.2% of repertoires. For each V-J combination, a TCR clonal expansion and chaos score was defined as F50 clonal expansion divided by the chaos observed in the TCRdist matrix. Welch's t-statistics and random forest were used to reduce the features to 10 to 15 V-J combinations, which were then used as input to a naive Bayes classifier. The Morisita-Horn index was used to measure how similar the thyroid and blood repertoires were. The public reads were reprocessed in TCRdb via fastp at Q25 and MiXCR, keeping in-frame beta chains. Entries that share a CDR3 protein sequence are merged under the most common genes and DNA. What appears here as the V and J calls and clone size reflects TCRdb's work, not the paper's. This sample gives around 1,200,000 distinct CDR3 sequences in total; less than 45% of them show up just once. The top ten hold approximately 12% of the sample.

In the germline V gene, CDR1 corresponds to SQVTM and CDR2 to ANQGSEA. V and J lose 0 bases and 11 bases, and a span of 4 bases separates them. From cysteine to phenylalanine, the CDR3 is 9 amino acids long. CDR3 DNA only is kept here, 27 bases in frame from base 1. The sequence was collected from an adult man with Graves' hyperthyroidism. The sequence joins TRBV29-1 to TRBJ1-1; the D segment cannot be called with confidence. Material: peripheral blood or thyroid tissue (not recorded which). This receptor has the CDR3 CSVEEDAFF. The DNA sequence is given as TGCAGCGTTGAAGAGGATGCTTTCTTT.